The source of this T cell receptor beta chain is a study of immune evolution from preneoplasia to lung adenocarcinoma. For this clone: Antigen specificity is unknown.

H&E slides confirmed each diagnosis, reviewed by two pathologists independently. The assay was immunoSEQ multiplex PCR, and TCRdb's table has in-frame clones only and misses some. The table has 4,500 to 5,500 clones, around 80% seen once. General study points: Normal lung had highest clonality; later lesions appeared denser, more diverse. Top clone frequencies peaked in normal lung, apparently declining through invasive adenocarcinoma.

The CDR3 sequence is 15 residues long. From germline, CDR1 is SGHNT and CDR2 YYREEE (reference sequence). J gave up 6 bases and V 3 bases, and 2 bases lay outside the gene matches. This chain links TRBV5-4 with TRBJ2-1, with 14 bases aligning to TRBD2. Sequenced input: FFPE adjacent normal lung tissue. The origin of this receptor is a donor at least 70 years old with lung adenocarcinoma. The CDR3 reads CASSSGLAGANEQFF. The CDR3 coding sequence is TGTGCCAGCAGCTCGGGACTAGCGGGAGCCAATGAGCAGTTCTTC.